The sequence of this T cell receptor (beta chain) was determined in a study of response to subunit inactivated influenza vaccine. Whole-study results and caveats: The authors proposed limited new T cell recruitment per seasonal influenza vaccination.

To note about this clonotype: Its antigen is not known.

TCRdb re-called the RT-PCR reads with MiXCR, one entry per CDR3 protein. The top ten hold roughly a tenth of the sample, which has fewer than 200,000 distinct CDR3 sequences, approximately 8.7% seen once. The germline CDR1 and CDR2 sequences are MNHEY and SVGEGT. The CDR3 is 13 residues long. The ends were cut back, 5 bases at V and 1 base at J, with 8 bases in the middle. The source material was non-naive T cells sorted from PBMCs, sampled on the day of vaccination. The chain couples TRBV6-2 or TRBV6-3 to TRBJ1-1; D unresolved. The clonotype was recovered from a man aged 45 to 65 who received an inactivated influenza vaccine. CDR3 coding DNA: TGTGCCAGCAGTCCGGACGAGAACACTGAAGCTTTCTTT. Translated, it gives CASSPDENTEAFF.